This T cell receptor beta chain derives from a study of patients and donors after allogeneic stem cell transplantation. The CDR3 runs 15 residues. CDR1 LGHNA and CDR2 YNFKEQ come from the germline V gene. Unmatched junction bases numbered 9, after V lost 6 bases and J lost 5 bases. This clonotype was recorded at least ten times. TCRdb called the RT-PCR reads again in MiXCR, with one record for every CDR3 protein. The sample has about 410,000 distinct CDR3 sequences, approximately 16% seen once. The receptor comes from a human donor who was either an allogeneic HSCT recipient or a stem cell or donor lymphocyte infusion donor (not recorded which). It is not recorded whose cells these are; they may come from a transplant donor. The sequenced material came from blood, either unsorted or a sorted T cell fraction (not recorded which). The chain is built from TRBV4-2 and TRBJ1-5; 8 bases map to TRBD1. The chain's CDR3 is CASRPNRGSDQPQHF. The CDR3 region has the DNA TGTGCCAGCAGACCGAACAGGGGGAGTGATCAGCCCCAGCATTTT.